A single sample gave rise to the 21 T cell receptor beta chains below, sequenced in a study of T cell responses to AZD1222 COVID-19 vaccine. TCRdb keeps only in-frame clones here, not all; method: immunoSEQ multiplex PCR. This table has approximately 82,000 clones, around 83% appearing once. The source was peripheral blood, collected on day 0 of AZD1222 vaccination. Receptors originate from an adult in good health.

Written as DNA, the CDR3 is TGTGCCAGCAGCTTAGTTACAGGGGTAACCTACGAGCAGTACTTC. Translation: CASSLVTGVTYEQYF. The rearrangement links TRBV7-2 to TRBJ2-7; 7 bases line up with TRBD1. The germline CDR1 and CDR2 sequences are SGHTA and FQGNSA. With V trimmed by 1 base and J by 2 bases, 5 bases remained unmatched. CDR3 length: 15 residues.

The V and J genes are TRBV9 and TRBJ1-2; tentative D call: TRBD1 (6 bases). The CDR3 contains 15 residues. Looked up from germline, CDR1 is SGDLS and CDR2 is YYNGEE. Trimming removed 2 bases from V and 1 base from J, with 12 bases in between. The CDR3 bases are TGTGCCAGCAGCGTCGCCGGGGGGCTTAACTATGGCTACACCTTC. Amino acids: CASSVAGGLNYGYTF.

In DNA, the CDR3 is TGTGCCAGCAGCTTAGAACCTAGCGGCAATGAGCAGTTCTTC. Its translation: CASSLEPSGNEQFF. The chain links TRBV11-2 to TRBJ2-1; TRBD2 matches at 7 bases. Per the germline V gene, CDR1 is SGHAT and CDR2 is FQNNGV. The CDR3 totals 14 residues. Trimming took 0 bases from V and 6 from J; bases not matched to a gene: 2.

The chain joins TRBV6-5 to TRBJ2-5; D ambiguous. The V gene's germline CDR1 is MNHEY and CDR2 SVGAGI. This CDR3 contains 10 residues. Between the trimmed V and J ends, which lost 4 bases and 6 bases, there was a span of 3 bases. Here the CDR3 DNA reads TGTGCCAGCAGTTCCAAGACCCAGTACTTC. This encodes CASSSKTQYF.

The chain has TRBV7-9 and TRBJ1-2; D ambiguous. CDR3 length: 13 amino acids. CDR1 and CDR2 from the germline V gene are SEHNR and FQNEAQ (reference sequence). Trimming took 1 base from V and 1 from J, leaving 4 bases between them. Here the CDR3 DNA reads TGTGCCAGCAGCTTAGACAGTAACTATGGCTACACCTTC. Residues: CASSLDSNYGYTF.

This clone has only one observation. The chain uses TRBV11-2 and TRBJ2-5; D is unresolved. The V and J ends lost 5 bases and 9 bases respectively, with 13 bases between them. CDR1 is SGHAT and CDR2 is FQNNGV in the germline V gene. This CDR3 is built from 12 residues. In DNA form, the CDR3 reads TGTGCCAGCAGCCAGAACGTTGAAGCCCAGTACTTC. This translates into CASSQNVEAQYF.

The CDR3 sequence: CASSQTGGGDEKLFF. CDR3 in DNA: TGCGCCAGCAGCCAAACAGGGGGCGGAGATGAAAAACTGTTTTTT. The chain links TRBV5-1 to TRBJ1-4, with 9 bases aligning to TRBD1. This CDR3 spans 15 amino acids. Germline trimming cut 4 bases from V and 6 bases from J; bases unmatched to any gene: 7. CDR1 is SGHRS, CDR2 YFSETQ, per germline.

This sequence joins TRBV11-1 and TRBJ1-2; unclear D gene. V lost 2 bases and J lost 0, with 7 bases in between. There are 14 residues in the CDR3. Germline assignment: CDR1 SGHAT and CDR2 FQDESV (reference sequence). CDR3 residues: CASSLSPANYGYTF. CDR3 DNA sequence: TGTGCCAGCAGCTTATCCCCGGCTAACTATGGCTACACCTTC.

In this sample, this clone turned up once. CDR3: CASSTSGGPLAQYF. The CDR3 DNA is TGTGCCAGCAGTACTAGCGGGGGTCCCCTCGCGCAGTACTTC. This chain uses TRBV6-5 with TRBJ2-7, with 11 bases identical to TRBD2. CDR1 and CDR2 from the germline V gene are MNHEY and SVGAGI. Trimming removed 5 bases from V and 9 bases from J; junction bases left unmatched: 9. The CDR3 loop spans 14 amino acids.

CDR3 sequence reads: CASSPRTGPHNEQFF. The CDR3, as DNA: TGTGCCAGCAGTCCCCGAACAGGGCCCCACAATGAGCAGTTCTTC. The J gene is TRBJ2-1, the V gene TRBV27, with D perhaps matching TRBD1 (6 bases). With 5 bases removed from V and 5 bases from J, the gap between germline ends came to 16 bases. The germline V gene has CDR1 MNHEY and CDR2 SMNVEV (reference sequence). This CDR3 is 15 amino acids long.

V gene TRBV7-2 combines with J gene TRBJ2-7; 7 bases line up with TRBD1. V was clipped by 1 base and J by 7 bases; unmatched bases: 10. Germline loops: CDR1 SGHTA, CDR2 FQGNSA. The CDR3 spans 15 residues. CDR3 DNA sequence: TGTGCCAGCAGCTTAGATAACCGGGCAGGGGGAGAGCAGTACTTC. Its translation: CASSLDNRAGGEQYF.

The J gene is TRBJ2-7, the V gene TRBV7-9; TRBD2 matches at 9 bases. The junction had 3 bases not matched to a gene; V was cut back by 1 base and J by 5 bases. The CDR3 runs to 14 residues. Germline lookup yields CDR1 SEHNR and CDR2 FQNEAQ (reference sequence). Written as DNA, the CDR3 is TGTGCCAGCAGCTTAGTGGCTAGCGGGGACGAGCAGTACTTC. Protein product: CASSLVASGDEQYF. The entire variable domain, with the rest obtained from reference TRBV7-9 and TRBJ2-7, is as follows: DTGVSQNPRHKITKRGQNVTFRCDPISEHNRLYWYRQTLGQGPEFLTYFQNEAQLEKSRLLSDRFSAERPKGSFSTLEIQRTEQGDSAMYLCASSLVASGDEQYFGPGTRLTVT.

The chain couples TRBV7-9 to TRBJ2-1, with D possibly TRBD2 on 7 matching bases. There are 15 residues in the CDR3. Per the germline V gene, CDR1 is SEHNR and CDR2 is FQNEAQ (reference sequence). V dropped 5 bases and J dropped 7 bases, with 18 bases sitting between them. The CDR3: CASSLVRGGRNEQFF. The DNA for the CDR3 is TGTGCCAGCAGCCTCGTTCGCGGGGGCCGAAATGAGCAGTTCTTC.

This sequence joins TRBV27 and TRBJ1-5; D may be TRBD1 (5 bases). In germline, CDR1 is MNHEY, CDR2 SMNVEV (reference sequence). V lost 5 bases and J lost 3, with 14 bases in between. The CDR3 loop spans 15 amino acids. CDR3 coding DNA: TGTGCCAGCAGTAACCTCAGGGCGTTCAATCAGCCCCAGCATTTT. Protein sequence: CASSNLRAFNQPQHF.

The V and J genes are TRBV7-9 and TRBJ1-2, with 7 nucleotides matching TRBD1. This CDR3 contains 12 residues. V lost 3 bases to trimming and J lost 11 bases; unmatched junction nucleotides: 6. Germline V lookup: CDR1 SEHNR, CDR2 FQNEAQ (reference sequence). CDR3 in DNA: TGTGCCAGCAGCTTTGGACAGGCAGGATACACCTTC. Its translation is CASSFGQAGYTF. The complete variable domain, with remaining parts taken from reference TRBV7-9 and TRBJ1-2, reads DTGVSQNPRHKITKRGQNVTFRCDPISEHNRLYWYRQTLGQGPEFLTYFQNEAQLEKSRLLSDRFSAERPKGSFSTLEIQRTEQGDSAMYLCASSFGQAGYTFGSGTRLTVV.

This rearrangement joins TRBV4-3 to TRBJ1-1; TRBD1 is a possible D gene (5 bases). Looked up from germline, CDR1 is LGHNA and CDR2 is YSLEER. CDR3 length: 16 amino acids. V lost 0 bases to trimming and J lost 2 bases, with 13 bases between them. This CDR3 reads CASSQETAEYNTEAFF. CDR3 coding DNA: TGCGCCAGCAGCCAAGAGACAGCTGAATACAACACTGAAGCTTTCTTT.

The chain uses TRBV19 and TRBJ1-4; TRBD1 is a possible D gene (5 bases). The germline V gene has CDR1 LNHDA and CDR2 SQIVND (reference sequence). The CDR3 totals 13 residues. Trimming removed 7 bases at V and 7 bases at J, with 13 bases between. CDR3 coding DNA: TGTGCCAGTACACCGGGACCTGGTGAAAAACTGTTTTTT. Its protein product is CASTPGPGEKLFF.

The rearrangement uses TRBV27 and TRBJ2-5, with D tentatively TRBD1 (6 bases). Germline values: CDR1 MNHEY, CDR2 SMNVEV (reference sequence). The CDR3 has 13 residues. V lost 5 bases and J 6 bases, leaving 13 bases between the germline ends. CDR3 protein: CASSQQGRQTQYF. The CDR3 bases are TGTGCCAGCAGTCAACAGGGACGACAGACCCAGTACTTC.

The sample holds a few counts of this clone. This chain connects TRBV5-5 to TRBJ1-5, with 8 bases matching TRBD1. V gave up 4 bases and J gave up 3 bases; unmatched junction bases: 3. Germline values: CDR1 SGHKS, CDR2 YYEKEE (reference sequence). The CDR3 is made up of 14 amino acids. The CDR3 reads CASSPDRVNQPQHF. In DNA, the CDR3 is TGTGCCAGCAGCCCGGACAGGGTCAATCAGCCCCAGCATTTT. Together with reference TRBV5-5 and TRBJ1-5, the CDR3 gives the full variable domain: DAGVTQSPTHLIKTRGQQVTLRCSPISGHKSVSWYQQVLGQGPQFIFQYYEKEERGRGNFPDRFSARQFPNYSSELNVNALLLGDSALYLCASSPDRVNQPQHFGDGTRLSIL.

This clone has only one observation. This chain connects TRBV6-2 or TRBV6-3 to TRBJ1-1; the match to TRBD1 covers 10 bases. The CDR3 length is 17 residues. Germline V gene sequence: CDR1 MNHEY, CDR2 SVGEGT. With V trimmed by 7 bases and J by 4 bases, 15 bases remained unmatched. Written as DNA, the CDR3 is TGTGCCAGCACCCCGTTTCGGGACAGGGGATATGGCACTGAAGCTTTCTTT. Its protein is CASTPFRDRGYGTEAFF.

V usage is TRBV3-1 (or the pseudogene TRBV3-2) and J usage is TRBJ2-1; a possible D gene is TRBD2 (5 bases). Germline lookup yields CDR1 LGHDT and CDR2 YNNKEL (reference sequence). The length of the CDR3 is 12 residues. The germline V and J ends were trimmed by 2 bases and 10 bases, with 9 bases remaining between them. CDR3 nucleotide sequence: TGTGCCAGCAGCCAATTCCGGGGAGAGCAGTTCTTC. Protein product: CASSQFRGEQFF.